The clone carrying this T cell receptor beta chain was recorded only once. The data belong to a study of cytomegalovirus exposure and HLA in healthy donors. Use of 60 Vbeta and 13 Jbeta primers characterized the PCR. Per the original data handling: As a later analysis found, there were approximately 80 million unique TCR beta chains, of which roughly 11 million were shared. Data came from immunoSEQ multiplex PCR; TCRdb stores just in-frame clones and leaves some out. For V, J and clone size, that table is used; D and trimming come from the DNA. The table includes about 81,000 clones, 77% detected once. V was cut by 8 bases and J by 3 bases, with 21 bases left in between. Germline V lookup: CDR1 SQVTM, CDR2 ANQGSEA. The CDR3 is made up of 15 amino acids.

The sequencing input was PBMCs. The rearrangement uses TRBV29-1 and TRBJ2-3, with D possibly being TRBD1 (5 bases). The receptor's source is a man aged 50 to 60 in good health and CMV-seropositive. CDR3 coding DNA: TGCAGCACACGGCGGCAGACAGTGTCGACAGATACGCAGTATTTT. Protein product: CSTRRQTVSTDTQYF.